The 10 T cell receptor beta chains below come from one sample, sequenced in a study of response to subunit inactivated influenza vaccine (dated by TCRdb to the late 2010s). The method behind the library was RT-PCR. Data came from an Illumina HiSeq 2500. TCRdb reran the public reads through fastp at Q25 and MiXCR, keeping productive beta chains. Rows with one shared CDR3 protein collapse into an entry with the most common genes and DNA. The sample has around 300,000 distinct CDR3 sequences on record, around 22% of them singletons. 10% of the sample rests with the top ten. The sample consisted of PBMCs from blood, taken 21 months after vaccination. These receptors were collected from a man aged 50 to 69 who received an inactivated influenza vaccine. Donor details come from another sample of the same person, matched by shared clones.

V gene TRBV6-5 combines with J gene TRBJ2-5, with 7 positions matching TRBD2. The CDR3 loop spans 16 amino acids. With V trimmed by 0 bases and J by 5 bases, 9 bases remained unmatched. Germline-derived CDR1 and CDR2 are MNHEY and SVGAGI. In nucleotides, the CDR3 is TGTGCCAGCAGTTACTCGTTGGTGGGAGGGGAGGAGACCCAGTACTTC. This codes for CASSYSLVGGEETQYF.

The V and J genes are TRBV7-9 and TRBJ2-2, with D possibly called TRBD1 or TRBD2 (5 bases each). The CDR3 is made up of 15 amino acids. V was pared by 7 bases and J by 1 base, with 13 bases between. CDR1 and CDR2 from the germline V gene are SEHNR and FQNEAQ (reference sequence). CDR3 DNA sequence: TGTGCCAGCAACACCGGGACGGGGAACACCGGGGAGCTGTTTTTT. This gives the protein CASNTGTGNTGELFF.

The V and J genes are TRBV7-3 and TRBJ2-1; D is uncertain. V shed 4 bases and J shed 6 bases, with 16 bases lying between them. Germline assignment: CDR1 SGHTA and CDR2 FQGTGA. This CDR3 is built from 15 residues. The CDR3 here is CASSSQYVGPNEQFF. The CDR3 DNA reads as TGTGCCAGCAGCTCCCAGTATGTGGGTCCCAATGAGCAGTTCTTC.

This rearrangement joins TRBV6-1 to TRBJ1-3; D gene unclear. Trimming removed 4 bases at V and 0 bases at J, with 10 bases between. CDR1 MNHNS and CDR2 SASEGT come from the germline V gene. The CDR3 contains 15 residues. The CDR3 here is CASSAQINSGNTIYF. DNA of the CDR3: TGTGCCAGCAGTGCTCAGATCAACTCTGGAAACACCATATATTTT.

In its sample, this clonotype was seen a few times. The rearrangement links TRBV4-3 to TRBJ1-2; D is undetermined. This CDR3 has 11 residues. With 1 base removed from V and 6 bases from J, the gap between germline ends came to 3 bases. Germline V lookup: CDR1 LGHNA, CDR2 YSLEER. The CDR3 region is CASSQGDGYTF. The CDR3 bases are TGCGCCAGCAGCCAAGGTGATGGCTACACCTTC.

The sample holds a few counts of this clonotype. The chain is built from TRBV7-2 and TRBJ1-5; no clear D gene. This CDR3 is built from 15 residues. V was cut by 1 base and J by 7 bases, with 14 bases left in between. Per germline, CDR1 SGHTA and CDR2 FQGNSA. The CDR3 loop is CASSLESRTSQPQHF. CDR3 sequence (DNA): TGTGCCAGCAGCTTAGAGAGCCGGACGTCCCAGCCCCAGCATTTT.

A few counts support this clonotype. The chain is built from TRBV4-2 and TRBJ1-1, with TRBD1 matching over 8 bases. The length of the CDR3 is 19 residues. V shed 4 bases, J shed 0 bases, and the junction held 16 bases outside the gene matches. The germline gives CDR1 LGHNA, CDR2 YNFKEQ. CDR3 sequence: CASSPQTVVWDRMNTEAFF. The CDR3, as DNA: TGTGCCAGCAGCCCGCAGACGGTTGTCTGGGACAGGATGAACACTGAAGCTTTCTTT.

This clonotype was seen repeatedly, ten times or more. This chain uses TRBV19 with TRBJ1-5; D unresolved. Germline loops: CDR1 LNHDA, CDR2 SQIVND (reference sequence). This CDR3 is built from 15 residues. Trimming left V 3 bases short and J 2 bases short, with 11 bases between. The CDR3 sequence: CASSMWRLGNQPQHF. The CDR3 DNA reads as TGTGCCAGTAGTATGTGGAGGTTAGGCAATCAGCCCCAGCATTTT.

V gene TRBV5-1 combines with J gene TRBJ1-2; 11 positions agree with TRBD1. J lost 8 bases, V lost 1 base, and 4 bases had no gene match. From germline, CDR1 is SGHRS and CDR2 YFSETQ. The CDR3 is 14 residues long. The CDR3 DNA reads TGCGCCAGCAGCTTGCCGGGACAGGGGGAAGGCTACACCTTC. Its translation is CASSLPGQGEGYTF.

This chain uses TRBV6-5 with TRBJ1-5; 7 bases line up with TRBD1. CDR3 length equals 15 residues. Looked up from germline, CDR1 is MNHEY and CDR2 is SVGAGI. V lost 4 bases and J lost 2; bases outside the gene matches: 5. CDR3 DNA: TGTGCCAGCAGTTCCCGGGACAGCCGCAATCAGCCCCAGCATTTT. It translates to CASSSRDSRNQPQHF.